This T cell receptor (beta chain) comes out of a study of blood T cells in healthy people across ages. Study results and limitations: Age showed a roughly linear inverse relationship with TCR beta diversity per million T cells. No one knew whether donors had CMV, which possibly confounded expanded clonotype changes.

At least 6.5 million PBMCs were isolated per sample. This clonotype was seen more than once but under ten times. Its antigen is still unknown. The authors ran a second PCR of 7 to 11 cycles using a sample-barcoded 5' primer and a J-beta primer mix. TCRdb reprocessed the 5' RACE reads with MiXCR, giving one entry per CDR3 protein. The sample includes approximately 1,000,000 distinct CDR3 sequences, 35% to 50% seen only once; the top ten take under 20%. Germline CDR1 DFQATT, CDR2 SNEGSKA (reference sequence). This CDR3 comprises 14 residues. The sample was blood. This sequence was found in an older woman in good health. The chain joins TRBV20-1 to TRBJ2-4; maybe TRBD2 (5 bases). The DNA end favors TRBJ2-7, so the J call may be wrong. The CDR3 is CSARDDGSSHEQYF. CDR3 coding DNA: TGCAGTGCTAGAGATGACGGGTCTAGCCACGAGCAGTACTTC.